This T cell receptor beta chain was sequenced for a study of T cell changes during pregnancy in multiple sclerosis. Measured with immunoSEQ multiplex PCR; TCRdb has only the in-frame clones, and not every one. The table has several thousand clones, roughly 87% seen once; the top ten hold about 9.4%. The clonotype originates from a female donor in good health, enrolled as a control in a pregnancy study. Sequencing was performed on CD8+ T cells from peripheral blood mononuclear cells, taken in the first trimester of pregnancy.

CDR3 amino acids: CASETPQGGNTGELFF. CDR3 bases: TGTGCCAGCGAAACTCCTCAGGGGGGGAACACCGGGGAGCTGTTTTTT. The chain carries TRBV19 and TRBJ2-2; D might be TRBD1 (7 bases). Germline V lookup: CDR1 LNHDA, CDR2 SQIVND (reference sequence). The CDR3 sequence is 16 residues long. The germline V and J ends were trimmed by 9 bases and 1 base, with 18 bases remaining between them.